Below are 32 T cell receptor beta chains sequenced from a single sample in a study of cytomegalovirus exposure and HLA in healthy donors. Data came from immunoSEQ multiplex PCR; TCRdb stores just in-frame clones and leaves some out. The sample contains roughly 130,000 clones, 75% to 90% of which appear only once. Sequencing input: PBMCs. The origin of the receptors is a woman in her twenties or thirties in good health and CMV-seropositive.

The chain joins TRBV2 to TRBJ1-2, with 7 bases matching TRBD1. Germline assignment: CDR1 SNHLY and CDR2 FYNNEI. This CDR3 has 13 residues. The trim removed 8 bases at V and 3 bases at J, leaving 6 bases unmatched. The CDR3 DNA sequence: TGTGCCAGCTTGAGGGGGCGCGACTATGGCTACACCTTC. Its translation is CASLRGRDYGYTF. The full variable domain, completed using reference TRBV2 and TRBJ1-2, is EPEVTQTPSHQVTQMGQEVILRCVPISNHLYFYWYRQILGQKVEFLVSFYNNEISEKSEIFDDQFSVERPDGSNFTLKIRSTKLEDSAMYFCASLRGRDYGYTFGSGTRLTVV.

The table lists this clone with a count of one. The gene calls are TRBV28 and TRBJ2-5; 7 positions match TRBD1. Germline CDR1 reads MDHEN; CDR2 reads SYDVKM. J gave up 3 bases and V 5 bases, and 6 bases lay outside the gene matches. The CDR3 contains 14 residues. The CDR3 protein is CASSGNRGEETQYF. CDR3 DNA sequence: TGTGCCAGCAGTGGGAACAGGGGAGAAGAGACCCAGTACTTC. Supplemented by reference TRBV28 and TRBJ2-5, the full variable domain reads DVKVTQSSRYLVKRTGEKVFLECVQDMDHENMFWYRQDPGLGLRLIYFSYDVKMKEKGDIPEGYSVSREKKERFSLILESASTNQTSMYLCASSGNRGEETQYFGPGTRLLVL.

The V call is TRBV5-4, the J call TRBJ2-5, with TRBD1 matching over 8 bases. The J segment lost 3 bases and the V segment lost 3 bases, leaving 7 bases of the junction unmatched. The CDR3 runs to 15 residues. Per germline, CDR1 SGHNT and CDR2 YYREEE (reference sequence). CDR3 region: CASSSDQGAEETQYF. DNA for the CDR3: TGTGCCAGCAGCTCAGATCAGGGGGCCGAAGAGACCCAGTACTTC.

Here the CDR3 reads CASSPRGGASYNEQFF. In DNA, the CDR3 is TGTGCCAGCTCACCACGGGGGGGTGCCTCCTACAATGAGCAGTTCTTC. The chain carries TRBV18 and TRBJ2-1, with 7 bases fitting TRBD2. The CDR3 spans 16 residues. Trimming took 1 base from V and 0 from J; bases not matched to a gene: 3. Per the germline V gene, CDR1 is KGHSH and CDR2 is LQKENI.

This chain uses TRBV9 with TRBJ2-7; D call uncertain. CDR3 length: 13 amino acids. CDR1 and CDR2 from the germline V gene are SGDLS and YYNGEE. The V end lost 0 bases, the J end lost 2 bases, and 6 bases lay between the germline ends. The CDR3 reads CASSVGEAYEQYF. In DNA, the CDR3 is TGTGCCAGCAGCGTAGGAGAGGCCTACGAGCAGTACTTC. The full variable domain, its missing parts supplied by reference TRBV9 and TRBJ2-7, is DSGVTQTPKHLITATGQRVTLRCSPRSGDLSVYWYQQSLDQGLQFLIQYYNGEERAKGNILERFSAQQFPDLHSELNLSSLELGDSALYFCASSVGEAYEQYFGPGTRLTVT.

The genes are TRBV6-5 and TRBJ1-1; D uncertain. The germline CDR1 and CDR2 sequences are MNHEY and SVGAGI. The V and J ends lost 6 bases and 6 bases respectively, with 17 bases between them. The CDR3 runs 14 residues. The CDR3 DNA sequence: TGTGCCAGCAGCCTCGAGGGTCGTGGCGCTGAAGCTTTCTTT. It translates to CASSLEGRGAEAFF.

This clone was observed a single time. Here the CDR3 reads CASAQGSHNSYEQYF. In DNA form, the CDR3 reads TGTGCCAGCGCACAGGGGTCCCACAACTCCTACGAGCAGTACTTC. The V gene is TRBV2, the J gene TRBJ2-7; TRBD1 agrees at 7 bases. The V gene's germline CDR1 is SNHLY and CDR2 FYNNEI. Trimming took 8 bases from V and 0 from J; bases not matched to a gene: 10. The CDR3 is 15 residues long.

The J gene is TRBJ1-1, the V gene TRBV19; D gene unclear. Germline V lookup: CDR1 LNHDA, CDR2 SQIVND (reference sequence). This CDR3 is 15 amino acids long. V lost 1 base to trimming and J lost 0 bases, with 9 bases between them. CDR3 region: CASSIVGVLNTEAFF. Here the CDR3 DNA reads TGTGCCAGTAGTATAGTCGGGGTCCTGAACACTGAAGCTTTCTTT.

V and J are TRBV6-1 and TRBJ1-2; 7 nucleotides match TRBD1. Germline assignment: CDR1 MNHNS and CDR2 SASEGT. J gave up 2 bases and V 8 bases, and 11 bases lay outside the gene matches. The length of the CDR3 is 15 residues. CDR3 sequence (DNA): TGTGCCAGCGGTCGTGGAACGACAGGGAACTATGGCTACACCTTC. Residues: CASGRGTTGNYGYTF.

The gene calls are TRBV9 and TRBJ1-4; possibly TRBD1 for D (6 bases). This CDR3 region has 17 residues. Trimming removed 0 bases at V and 10 bases at J, with 22 bases between. Per germline, CDR1 SGDLS and CDR2 YYNGEE. The CDR3 reads CASSVGPGDATSPKLFF. Written as DNA, the CDR3 is TGTGCCAGCAGCGTAGGGCCAGGGGATGCGACCAGCCCAAAACTGTTTTTT.

The genes are TRBV28 and TRBJ2-1; TRBD1 agrees at 9 bases. Germline values: CDR1 MDHEN, CDR2 SYDVKM. V was pared by 5 bases and J by 8 bases, with 13 bases of the junction left unmatched. The CDR3 runs to 16 residues. Written as DNA, the CDR3 is TGTGCCAGCAGTCTAACCGGGACAGGGTTACGGTATGAGCAGTTCTTC. Translating gives CASSLTGTGLRYEQFF.

The chain employs TRBV5-6 and TRBJ2-3; 9 nucleotides agree with TRBD2. Losses at the gene ends were 0 bases for V and 7 bases for J; bases not matched to a gene: 9. CDR3 length equals 16 residues. Germline values: CDR1 SGHDT, CDR2 YYEEEE. The CDR3 reads CASSLGAAGGRNTQYF. The CDR3 DNA sequence: TGTGCCAGCAGCTTGGGTGCGGCGGGGGGGCGAAATACGCAGTATTTT.

The rearrangement joins TRBV19 to TRBJ1-5, with no clear D. The CDR3 is made up of 14 amino acids. The germline V and J ends were trimmed by 3 bases and 0 bases, with 6 bases remaining between them. Germline V gives CDR1 LNHDA, CDR2 SQIVND (reference sequence). The CDR3 nucleotides are TGTGCCAGTAGTATGGAGGTTAGCAATCAGCCCCAGCATTTT. Its protein product is CASSMEVSNQPQHF.

V and J are TRBV28 and TRBJ1-5; 9 bases line up with TRBD1. The V gene's germline CDR1 is MDHEN and CDR2 SYDVKM. The CDR3 has 17 amino acids. J lost 3 bases, V lost 5 bases, and 11 bases had no gene match. The CDR3 reads CASSTYLDRGNNQPQHF. The CDR3 nucleotides read TGTGCCAGCAGTACCTATTTGGACAGGGGAAACAATCAGCCCCAGCATTTT.

The V and J genes are TRBV7-2 and TRBJ1-5, with D perhaps matching TRBD1 (5 bases). This CDR3 region has 15 residues. The germline V gene encodes CDR1 SGHTA and CDR2 FQGNSA. V was pared by 1 base and J by 5 bases, with 12 bases between. Written as DNA, the CDR3 is TGTGCCAGCAGCTTAGTTAGCGGGACGGATCAGCCCCAGCATTTT. Translation: CASSLVSGTDQPQHF.

V gene TRBV10-1 combines with J gene TRBJ1-4, with D maybe TRBD1 (6 bases). V lost 4 bases and J lost 4, with 13 bases in between. The CDR3 spans 15 residues. Germline CDR1 reads WNHNN; CDR2 reads SYGVQD (reference sequence). The CDR3 loop is CASSGTAGDNEKLFF. CDR3 sequence (DNA): TGCGCCAGCAGTGGAACTGCAGGGGATAATGAAAAACTGTTTTTT.

J is TRBJ1-2 and V is TRBV27; TRBD1 agrees at 8 bases. V lost 5 bases and J lost 4; bases outside the gene matches: 6. CDR3 length: 14 amino acids. Germline CDR1 reads MNHEY; CDR2 reads SMNVEV (reference sequence). The CDR3 protein is CASSPSGTGYGYTF. The DNA of the CDR3 is TGTGCCAGCAGTCCCTCCGGGACAGGCTATGGCTACACCTTC.

The gene calls are TRBV27 and TRBJ1-5, with TRBD1 matching over 7 bases. Looked up from germline, CDR1 is MNHEY and CDR2 is SMNVEV (reference sequence). The CDR3 spans 13 residues. Unmatched junction bases numbered 1, after V lost 4 bases and J lost 4 bases. The CDR3 nucleotides are TGTGCCAGCAGTTGGGGACAGAATCAGCCCCAGCATTTT. It codes for CASSWGQNQPQHF.

The table lists this clone with a count of one. The chain recombines TRBV27 with TRBJ1-6; D is perhaps TRBD1 (6 bases). CDR1 MNHEY and CDR2 SMNVEV come from the germline V gene (reference sequence). Trimming removed 5 bases at V and 6 bases at J, with 20 bases between. CDR3 length: 17 amino acids. CDR3 loop: CASSRRTAHFINSPLHF. In DNA, the CDR3 is TGTGCCAGCAGTCGTCGGACAGCACACTTCATTAATTCACCCCTCCACTTT.

The J gene is TRBJ2-2, the V gene TRBV7-6; D call uncertain. V dropped 11 bases and J dropped 5 bases, with 9 bases sitting between them. The germline V gene has CDR1 SGHVS and CDR2 FNYEAQ. This CDR3 contains 11 residues. DNA of the CDR3: TGTGCCCTAGGCGGAACCGGGGAGCTGTTTTTT. This sequence encodes CALGGTGELFF.

The V call is TRBV27, the J call TRBJ2-7; the D gene is possibly TRBD1 (7 bases). The V and J ends lost 7 bases and 9 bases respectively, with 19 bases between them. Germline assignment: CDR1 MNHEY and CDR2 SMNVEV (reference sequence). This CDR3 comprises 13 residues. The CDR3: CASNRLGGHLQYF. The CDR3 DNA is TGTGCCAGCAATAGACTAGGGGGCCACCTGCAGTACTTC.

This sequence joins TRBV6-5 and TRBJ2-5; D gene ambiguous. V was shortened by 3 bases and J by 5 bases, with 10 bases between the two germline ends. Germline V gene lookup returns CDR1 MNHEY and CDR2 SVGAGI. The CDR3 sequence is 13 residues long. The CDR3 nucleotides read TGTGCCAGCAGTTATCGGGTCCGGGAGACCCAGTACTTC. Translated, it gives CASSYRVRETQYF.

This chain links TRBV19 with TRBJ2-2; 8 bases are a match to TRBD1. The CDR3 has 14 amino acids. The J segment lost 1 base and the V segment lost 10 bases, leaving 5 bases of the junction unmatched. The germline CDR1 and CDR2 sequences are LNHDA and SQIVND (reference sequence). DNA for the CDR3: TGTGCCACCAACAGGGGGAGGAACACCGGGGAGCTGTTTTTT. Translation: CATNRGRNTGELFF.

This clone has only one observation. Here the CDR3 reads CASSLAGALLTLSSYNEQFF. CDR3 nucleotides: TGTGCCAGCAGTCTGGCGGGGGCTCTTTTGACCCTGAGCTCCTACAATGAGCAGTTCTTC. The V and J genes are TRBV28 and TRBJ2-1, with D possibly being TRBD2 (7 bases). The germline V and J ends were trimmed by 5 bases and 0 bases, with 26 bases remaining between them. Per the germline V gene, CDR1 is MDHEN and CDR2 is SYDVKM. There are 20 residues in the CDR3. Drawing the rest from reference TRBV28 and TRBJ2-1, the complete variable domain is DVKVTQSSRYLVKRTGEKVFLECVQDMDHENMFWYRQDPGLGLRLIYFSYDVKMKEKGDIPEGYSVSREKKERFSLILESASTNQTSMYLCASSLAGALLTLSSYNEQFFGPGTRLTVL.

This chain connects TRBV19 to TRBJ2-2, with 7 nucleotides matching TRBD1. The germline V gene has CDR1 LNHDA and CDR2 SQIVND (reference sequence). V trimming: 5 bases; J trimming: 7 bases; junction bases outside the gene matches: 4. The CDR3 extends over 13 amino acids. The DNA for the CDR3 is TGTGCCAGTAGTTTCCGGACAGGCGGGGAGCTGTTTTTT. This translates into CASSFRTGGELFF. Full variable domain (outside the CDR3, taken from reference TRBV19 and TRBJ2-2): DGGITQSPKYLFRKEGQNVTLSCEQNLNHDAMYWYRQDPGQGLRLIYYSQIVNDFQKGDIAEGYSVSREKKESFPLTVTSAQKNPTAFYLCASSFRTGGELFFGEGSRLTVL.

This chain joins TRBV6-5 and TRBJ2-7; TRBD1 is a possible D gene (5 bases). V was pared by 7 bases and J by 0 bases, with 10 bases between. This CDR3 region has 13 residues. Germline assignment: CDR1 MNHEY and CDR2 SVGAGI. CDR3 DNA: TGTGCCAGCAAAGGACATAACTCCTACGAGCAGTACTTC. Encoded protein: CASKGHNSYEQYF.

This clone was detected once. V usage is TRBV6-5 and J usage is TRBJ1-2; 9 bases map to TRBD1. Germline lookup yields CDR1 MNHEY and CDR2 SVGAGI. Trimming at V came to 2 bases and at J to 4 bases, leaving 8 bases not matched to a gene. The CDR3 spans 16 residues. CDR3 loop: CASSYPSGTGFYGYTF. For the CDR3, the DNA is TGTGCCAGCAGTTACCCCTCCGGGACAGGGTTCTATGGCTACACCTTC.

The V gene is TRBV5-1, the J gene TRBJ2-1, with 7 bases identical to TRBD2. With 3 bases clipped from V and 4 bases from J, the junction kept 7 bases outside the gene matches. Looked up from germline, CDR1 is SGHRS and CDR2 is YFSETQ. The CDR3 loop spans 15 amino acids. This CDR3 is CASSWEGFPYNEQFF. The CDR3 DNA reads TGCGCCAGCAGCTGGGAGGGGTTCCCGTACAATGAGCAGTTCTTC.

This chain connects TRBV11-2 to TRBJ2-3; 8 positions match TRBD2. Germline CDR1 and CDR2: SGHAT and FQNNGV. The V gene end was trimmed by 6 bases and the J gene end by 4 bases; junction bases not matched to a gene: 6. The CDR3 is made up of 14 amino acids. Here the CDR3 reads CASRTGGVPDTQYF. In DNA form, the CDR3 reads TGTGCCAGCAGAACGGGGGGGGTCCCAGATACGCAGTATTTT.

This rearrangement joins TRBV4-1 to TRBJ2-2; D is ambiguous. V was clipped by 0 bases and J by 3 bases, with 8 bases between them. Per germline, CDR1 MGHRA and CDR2 YSYEKL. The CDR3 is 15 amino acids. CDR3 residues: CASSQDPSYTGELFF. CDR3 bases: TGCGCCAGCAGCCAAGATCCCAGTTACACCGGGGAGCTGTTTTTT.

This clone has only one observation. V gene TRBV5-6 combines with J gene TRBJ2-5, with 10 bases fitting TRBD1. After removal of 4 bases from V and 1 base from J, the junction contained 7 bases not matched to a gene. The length of the CDR3 is 16 residues. Germline V CDR1 and CDR2: SGHDT, YYEEEE. This CDR3 reads CASSPLWTGGQETQYF. CDR3 DNA: TGTGCCAGCAGCCCACTCTGGACAGGGGGCCAAGAGACCCAGTACTTC.

This sequence joins TRBV29-1 and TRBJ2-2; 14 bases line up with TRBD2. This CDR3 is 18 amino acids long. Trimming cost V 2 bases and J 4 bases; bases outside gene matches: 9. CDR1 and CDR2 from the germline V gene are SQVTM and ANQGSEA. CDR3 DNA: TGCAGCGTTGAATTGGGGGGACTAGCGGGAGTGGGCACCGGGGAGCTGTTTTTT. Amino acids: CSVELGGLAGVGTGELFF.